This T cell receptor (beta chain) was recovered during a study of prognosis after radiotherapy for stage I lung cancer. This clonotype was counted at least ten times. CDR3 length: 15 amino acids. V dropped 0 bases and J dropped 7; count of bases not matched to a gene: 10. The V gene's germline CDR1 is SGHRS and CDR2 YFSETQ. Template was genomic DNA; TCR beta CDR3 amplified in two multiplex PCR rounds. The first round of PCR was done with primers that matched each TRBV and TRBJ gene. TCRdb used MiXCR to reprocess the multiplex PCR reads, holding one entry per CDR3 protein. The sample lists 20,000 to 25,000 distinct CDR3 sequences, about 46% occurring once.

The receptor comes from a donor over 45 with non-small cell lung cancer. The V call is TRBV5-1, the J call TRBJ2-7; 7 nucleotides line up with TRBD1. Sequencing was performed on PBMCs, taken before or after stereotactic body radiation therapy (not recorded which). CDR3: CASSLAGTEKGEQYF. CDR3 nucleotide sequence: TGCGCCAGCAGCTTGGCCGGGACAGAAAAAGGGGAGCAGTACTTC. Based on the CDR3 plus reference TRBV5-1 and TRBJ2-7, the full variable domain is KAGVTQTPRYLIKTRGQQVTLSCSPISGHRSVSWYQQTPGQGLQFLFEYFSETQRNKGNFPGRFSGRQFSNSRSEMNVSTLELGDSALYLCASSLAGTEKGEQYFGPGTRLTVT.